The 3 T cell receptor beta chains given below trace back to one sample, sequenced in a study of metastatic and nonmetastatic thyroid tumors. TCRdb redid the clone calls on the PCR reads using MiXCR. The sample has more than 65,000 clones; approximately 15% are singletons. Each patient came to thyroid surgery without any prior treatment (of any kind). The sequencing sample was made of blood. All receptors derive from a male donor with papillary thyroid cancer or a benign thyroid nodule (not recorded which). Some clones in this sample may be carry-over from other donors' samples.

The chain employs TRBV5-8 and TRBJ1-5, with D perhaps TRBD1 (5 bases). CDR1 is SGHTS and CDR2 is YDEGEE in the germline V gene. V lost 0 bases and J lost 4, with 11 bases in between. CDR3 size: 15 residues. CDR3 in amino acids: CASSLAFQGNQPQHF. CDR3 DNA sequence: TGTGCCAGCAGCTTGGCGTTCCAGGGAAATCAGCCCCAGCATTTT.

A word on this clone: A single base separates this from a much larger clone, so it may be a read error. V and J are TRBV5-1 and TRBJ2-1; 8 bases map to TRBD2. With 4 bases clipped from V and 3 bases from J, the junction kept 6 bases outside the gene matches. The CDR3 has 15 residues. The germline CDR1 and CDR2 sequences are SGHRS and YFSETQ. The CDR3 nucleotides are TGCGCCAGCAGCACGGGAGGGCCGGGCTACAATGAGCAGTTCTTC. This sequence encodes CASSTGGPGYNEQFF.

This clone occurred many times. The CDR3 DNA is TGTGCCAGCAGTAACAGGGGCTATGGCTACACCTTC. This sequence encodes CASSNRGYGYTF. V and J are TRBV12-3 or TRBV12-4 and TRBJ1-2; the match to TRBD1 covers 7 bases. This CDR3 comprises 12 residues. Trimming took 5 bases from V and 4 from J; bases not matched to a gene: 1.